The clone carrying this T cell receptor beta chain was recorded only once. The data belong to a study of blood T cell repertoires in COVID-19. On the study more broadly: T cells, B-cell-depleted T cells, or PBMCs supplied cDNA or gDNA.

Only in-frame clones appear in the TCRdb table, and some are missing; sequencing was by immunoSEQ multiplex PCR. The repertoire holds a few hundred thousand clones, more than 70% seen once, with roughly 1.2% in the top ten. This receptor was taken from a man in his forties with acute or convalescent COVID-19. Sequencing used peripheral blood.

The CDR3 spells CAAGTEKSQDTQYF. CDR3 nucleotides: TGTGCCGCGGGGACAGAAAAATCCCAGGATACGCAGTATTTT. J is TRBJ2-3 and V is TRBV30, with D perhaps TRBD1 (7 bases). There are 14 residues in the CDR3. Germline-derived CDR1 and CDR2 are GTSNPN and SVGIG (reference sequence). V was shortened by 8 bases and J by 6 bases, with 21 bases between the two germline ends.